Detailed here is one TCR beta chain. This sample was taken from a study of OX40 agonist ivuxolimab in advanced cancers. V shed 4 bases and J shed 0 bases, with 11 bases lying between them. Germline lookup yields CDR1 SGDLS and CDR2 YYNGEE. CDR3 length: 15 amino acids. Only in-frame clones appear in the TCRdb table, and some are missing; sequencing was by immunoSEQ multiplex PCR. The table shows about 61,000 clones, with roughly 90% occurring only once. The TCR sequence derives from an adult with an advanced solid tumor such as melanoma, head and neck, liver or kidney cancer. The sequencing here drew on CD4+ or CD8+ T cells sorted from blood, taken in a trial of the OX40 agonist ivuxolimab. This chain links TRBV9 with TRBJ2-1; D not resolved. This chain's CDR3 is CASSSDKSSYNEQFF. Written as DNA, the CDR3 is TGTGCCAGCAGCTCTGACAAGAGCTCCTACAATGAGCAGTTCTTC. Full variable domain (missing parts from reference TRBV9 and TRBJ2-1): DSGVTQTPKHLITATGQRVTLRCSPRSGDLSVYWYQQSLDQGLQFLIQYYNGEERAKGNILERFSAQQFPDLHSELNLSSLELGDSALYFCASSSDKSSYNEQFFGPGTRLTVL.